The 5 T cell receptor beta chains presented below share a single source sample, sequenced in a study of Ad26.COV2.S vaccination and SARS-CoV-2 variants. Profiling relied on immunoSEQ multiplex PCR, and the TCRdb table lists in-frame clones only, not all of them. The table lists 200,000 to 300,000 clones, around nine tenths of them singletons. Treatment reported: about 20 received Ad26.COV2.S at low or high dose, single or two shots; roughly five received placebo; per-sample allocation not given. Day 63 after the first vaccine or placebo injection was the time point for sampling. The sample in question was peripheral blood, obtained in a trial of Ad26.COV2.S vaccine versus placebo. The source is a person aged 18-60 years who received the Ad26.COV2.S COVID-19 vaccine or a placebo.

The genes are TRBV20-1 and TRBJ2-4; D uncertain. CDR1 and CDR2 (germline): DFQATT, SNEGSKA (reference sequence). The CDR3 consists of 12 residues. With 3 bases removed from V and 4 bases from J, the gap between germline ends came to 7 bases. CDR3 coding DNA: TGCAGTGCTAGTTACGGTAAAAACATTCAGTACTTC. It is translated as CSASYGKNIQYF.

CDR3 in amino acids: CASSFRDYGYTF. Here the CDR3 DNA reads TGTGCCAGCAGTTTCCGGGACTATGGCTACACCTTC. This chain uses TRBV6-5 with TRBJ1-2, with D uncertain. The CDR3 spans 12 residues. Trimming pared 4 bases from V and 3 bases from J, leaving 6 bases between. Looked up from germline, CDR1 is MNHEY and CDR2 is SVGAGI.

CDR3 nucleotide sequence: TGTGCCAGCAGCAAACGGGCAGGGAACACTGAAGCTTTCTTT. Its translation: CASSKRAGNTEAFF. This chain uses TRBV6-2 or TRBV6-3 with TRBJ1-1; no clear D gene. With 6 bases removed from V and 1 base from J, the gap between germline ends came to 12 bases. This CDR3 has 14 amino acids. CDR1 MNHEY and CDR2 SVGEGT come from the germline V gene.

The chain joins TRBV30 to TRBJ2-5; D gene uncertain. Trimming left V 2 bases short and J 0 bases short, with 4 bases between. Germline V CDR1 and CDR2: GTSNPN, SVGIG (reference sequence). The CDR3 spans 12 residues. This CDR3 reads CAWSTDQETQYF. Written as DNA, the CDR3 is TGTGCCTGGAGTACAGACCAAGAGACCCAGTACTTC.

This chain's CDR3 is CAWSKAGSSYNEQFF. The CDR3 bases are TGTGCCTGGAGTAAAGCGGGGTCCTCCTACAATGAGCAGTTCTTC. The rearrangement joins TRBV30 to TRBJ2-1; 7 nucleotides agree with TRBD2. The CDR3 runs 15 residues. Trimming removed 2 bases from V and 0 bases from J; junction bases left unmatched: 4. Germline-derived CDR1 and CDR2 are GTSNPN and SVGIG (reference sequence).